One and the same sample provided the 6 T cell receptor beta chains below, sequenced in a study of T cells after posttransplantation cyclophosphamide. Using immunoSEQ multiplex PCR, the repertoire was profiled, and TCRdb retains in-frame clones only, with some absent. Here the sample spans about 10,000 clones, roughly 96% being singletons. Sequencing was performed on naive CD8+ T cells sorted from PBMCs. Every receptor here comes from a man aged 30-40 years in good health and a related stem cell transplant donor.

The V and J genes are TRBV4-3 and TRBJ2-3; possible D gene TRBD1, 6 bases. V gave up 0 bases and J gave up 3 bases, with 10 bases separating them. This CDR3 has 15 residues. Germline CDR1 reads LGHNA; CDR2 reads YSLEER. This CDR3 reads CASSQDNRVTDTQYF. In DNA, the CDR3 is TGCGCCAGCAGCCAAGATAACAGGGTAACAGATACGCAGTATTTT.

CDR3 nucleotide sequence: TGTGCCAGCAGCTCCGGACAGGGAATAAACTATGGCTACACCTTC. Its protein product is CASSSGQGINYGYTF. This chain links TRBV11-2 with TRBJ1-2; TRBD1 aligns across 8 bases. This CDR3 comprises 15 residues. With V trimmed by 4 bases and J by 2 bases, 6 bases remained unmatched. Germline V gene data show CDR1 as SGHAT and CDR2 as FQNNGV.

This rearrangement joins TRBV19 to TRBJ2-1, with D possibly TRBD2 on 7 matching bases. This CDR3 has 14 residues. Per the germline V gene, CDR1 is LNHDA and CDR2 is SQIVND (reference sequence). V was pared by 9 bases and J by 8 bases, with 20 bases between. The CDR3 loop reads CASAQGGGTYEQFF. CDR3 in DNA: TGTGCCAGCGCCCAGGGAGGGGGAACGTATGAGCAGTTCTTC.

The chain joins TRBV18 to TRBJ1-6, with D unclear. CDR3 length: 12 residues. Germline V gene sequence: CDR1 KGHSH, CDR2 LQKENI. V lost 5 bases and J lost 8, with 7 bases in between. CDR3 sequence reads: CASSTRDSPLHF. In nucleotides, the CDR3 is TGTGCCAGCTCAACCCGCGATTCACCCCTCCACTTT.

The chain joins TRBV11-3 to TRBJ2-7, with TRBD2 matching 8 bases. Germline V gives CDR1 SGHNT, CDR2 YENEEA. V was clipped by 4 bases and J by 5 bases; unmatched bases: 16. This CDR3 comprises 17 residues. In DNA form, the CDR3 reads TGTGCCAGCAGCTATGGTAGCGGGAAAGCCGACTTAGACGAGCAGTACTTC. Amino acids: CASSYGSGKADLDEQYF.

This clone was observed once. The V and J genes are TRBV7-9 and TRBJ2-5, with TRBD2 matching 7 bases. The CDR3 totals 14 residues. Germline-derived CDR1 and CDR2 are SEHNR and FQNEAQ (reference sequence). The V and J ends lost 4 bases and 5 bases, in that order; junction bases with no gene match: 7. CDR3 bases: TGTGCCAGCAGCTCGCATCGGGAGGAGGAGACCCAGTACTTC. Translating it yields CASSSHREEETQYF.